A selection of T cell receptor beta chains follows, all from one sample in a study of T cell responses to AZD1222 COVID-19 vaccine. The table came from immunoSEQ multiplex PCR; TCRdb's copy has only in-frame clones and leaves some out. The sample contains 120,000 to 150,000 clones, around nine tenths of which appear only once. The sample consisted of peripheral blood, taken on day 0 of MenACWY control vaccination. All receptors derive from an adult in good health. Each CDR3 is given with its conserved first and last residue. Fields, in order: D gene, clone size, J gene, V gene, CDR3 protein, CDR3 DNA. D genes are given only for firm matches. Not every row has a clone size; where given, it reads once, few, many or a size class.

D: NA; size: NA; J: TRBJ1-1; V: TRBV29-1; CDR3: CSGRQAMNTEAFF; DNA: TGCAGCGGAAGACAGGCCATGAACACTGAAGCTTTCTTT
D: TRBD2; size: NA; J: TRBJ2-1; V: TRBV7-3; CDR3: CASSPRAGTSGYNEQFF; DNA: TGTGCCAGCAGCCCTAGGGCAGGGACTAGCGGGTACAATGAGCAGTTCTTC
D: NA; size: NA; J: TRBJ2-1; V: TRBV6-5; CDR3: CALRRANEQFF; DNA: TGTGCCCTCCGTAGGGCCAATGAGCAGTTCTTC
D: NA; size: NA; J: TRBJ1-1; V: TRBV27; CDR3: CASRRNTEAFF; DNA: TGTGCCAGCAGACGGAACACTGAAGCTTTCTTT
D: NA; size: NA; J: TRBJ1-3; V: TRBV30; CDR3: CAWSVQGFGNTIYF; DNA: TGTGCCTGGAGTGTACAGGGATTCGGAAACACCATATATTTT
D: TRBD1; size: NA; J: TRBJ1-1; V: TRBV19; CDR3: CASSLGTGGFNTEAFF; DNA: TGTGCCAGTAGTCTTGGGACAGGGGGCTTCAACACTGAAGCTTTCTTT
D: NA; size: NA; J: TRBJ2-1; V: TRBV27; CDR3: CASSRDSGKYNEQFF; DNA: TGTGCCAGCAGCCGTGACTCCGGAAAGTACAATGAGCAGTTCTTC
D: NA; size: NA; J: TRBJ2-3; V: TRBV7-6; CDR3: CASSLSTDTQYF; DNA: TGTGCCAGCAGCTTGTCCACAGATACGCAGTATTTT
D: NA; size: NA; J: TRBJ1-5; V: TRBV5-1; CDR3: CASSLGPPNQPQHF; DNA: TGCGCCAGCAGCTTGGGACCCCCTAATCAGCCCCAGCATTTT
D: NA; size: NA; J: TRBJ1-1; V: TRBV24-1; CDR3: CATSPQPDSWAEAFF; DNA: TGTGCCACCAGTCCCCAACCTGATTCATGGGCTGAAGCTTTCTTT
D: TRBD2; size: NA; J: TRBJ2-7; V: TRBV27; CDR3: CATSPLAGSYEQYF; DNA: TGTGCCACCTCACCGTTAGCGGGGTCCTACGAGCAGTACTTC
D: NA; size: NA; J: TRBJ1-5; V: TRBV27; CDR3: CASSSGAGEGPQHF; DNA: TGTGCCAGCAGTTCCGGGGCAGGTGAGGGGCCCCAGCATTTT
D: NA; size: NA; J: TRBJ2-7; V: TRBV9; CDR3: CASSVAGGIRQYF; DNA: TGTGCCAGCAGCGTAGCTGGAGGGATCCGGCAGTACTTC
D: NA; size: once; J: TRBJ1-1; V: TRBV5-1; CDR3: CASSLFWQNTEAFF; DNA: TGCGCCAGCAGCTTGTTCTGGCAGAACACTGAAGCTTTCTTT
D: NA; size: few; J: TRBJ1-6; V: TRBV2; CDR3: CASSQRGTLQNSPLHF; DNA: TGTGCCAGCAGTCAACGGGGGACACTTCAGAATTCACCCCTCCACTTT
D: TRBD1; size: NA; J: TRBJ1-3; V: TRBV11-2; CDR3: CASSLDPGQGGNTIYF; DNA: TGTGCCAGCAGCTTAGATCCGGGACAGGGGGGAAACACCATATATTTT
D: NA; size: NA; J: TRBJ2-6; V: TRBV5-5; CDR3: CASSLQGFSGANVLTF; DNA: TGTGCCAGCAGCTTACAAGGGTTCTCTGGGGCCAACGTCCTGACTTTC
D: NA; size: NA; J: TRBJ2-3; V: TRBV5-5; CDR3: CASSLLRGTATDTQYF; DNA: TGTGCCAGCAGCTTGCTTCGTGGGACTGCCACAGATACGCAGTATTTT
D: NA; size: NA; J: TRBJ1-3; V: TRBV12-3/TRBV12-4; CDR3: CASSTFSGNTIYF; DNA: TGTGCCAGCAGTACCTTCTCTGGAAACACCATATATTTT
D: TRBD1; size: NA; J: TRBJ1-3; V: TRBV4-1; CDR3: CASSHTGGWVGNTIYF; DNA: TGCGCCAGCAGCCATACAGGGGGTTGGGTCGGAAACACCATATATTTT
D: NA; size: NA; J: TRBJ2-1; V: TRBV4-2; CDR3: CASSQDPTSGEQFF; DNA: TGTGCCAGCAGCCAAGACCCTACATCGGGAGAGCAGTTCTTC
D: NA; size: NA; J: TRBJ1-3; V: TRBV5-4; CDR3: CASSFFSSGNTIYF; DNA: TGTGCCAGCAGCTTCTTCAGCTCTGGAAACACCATATATTTT
D: NA; size: NA; J: TRBJ2-1; V: TRBV30; CDR3: CAWSGDSYNEQFF; DNA: TGTGCCTGGTCAGGGGATTCCTACAATGAGCAGTTCTTC
D: TRBD2; size: few; J: TRBJ2-2; V: TRBV5-4; CDR3: CASSPSTSGGTGELFF; DNA: TGTGCCAGCAGCCCATCGACTAGCGGGGGGACCGGGGAGCTGTTTTTT
D: TRBD1; size: NA; J: TRBJ1-2; V: TRBV19; CDR3: CASSQAGGSYGYTF; DNA: TGTGCCAGTAGTCAAGCAGGGGGCTCCTATGGCTACACCTTC
D: NA; size: NA; J: TRBJ2-2; V: TRBV7-9; CDR3: CASRAQEQSTGELFF; DNA: TGTGCCAGCAGGGCCCAAGAGCAGAGCACCGGGGAGCTGTTTTTT
D: TRBD1; size: NA; J: TRBJ2-5; V: TRBV3-1/TRBV3-2; CDR3: CASSAYRGQETQYF; DNA: TGTGCCAGCAGCGCATACAGGGGGCAGGAGACCCAGTACTTC
D: NA; size: NA; J: TRBJ1-5; V: TRBV28; CDR3: CASSLPSGGEQPQHF; DNA: TGTGCCAGCAGTTTACCCTCGGGGGGCGAGCAGCCCCAGCATTTT
D: NA; size: once; J: TRBJ1-2; V: TRBV7-2; CDR3: CASRLGGTYGYTF; DNA: TGTGCCAGCAGGTTAGGGGGGACCTATGGCTACACCTTC
D: TRBD1; size: NA; J: TRBJ2-7; V: TRBV5-1; CDR3: CASSIGTGAYEQYF; DNA: TGCGCCAGCAGCATCGGGACAGGGGCCTACGAGCAGTACTTC
D: NA; size: NA; J: TRBJ2-7; V: TRBV24-1; CDR3: CATSDPGGYPSEQYF; DNA: TGTGCCACCAGTGATCCCGGGGGCTACCCCAGCGAGCAGTACTTC
D: TRBD1; size: NA; J: TRBJ1-4; V: TRBV10-3; CDR3: CAISLVQGVDLFF; DNA: TGTGCCATCAGCCTTGTTCAGGGGGTTGATCTGTTTTTT
D: TRBD2; size: NA; J: TRBJ2-1; V: TRBV6-4; CDR3: CASSGTSGGDEQFF; DNA: TGTGCCAGCAGTGGGACTAGCGGCGGTGATGAGCAGTTCTTC